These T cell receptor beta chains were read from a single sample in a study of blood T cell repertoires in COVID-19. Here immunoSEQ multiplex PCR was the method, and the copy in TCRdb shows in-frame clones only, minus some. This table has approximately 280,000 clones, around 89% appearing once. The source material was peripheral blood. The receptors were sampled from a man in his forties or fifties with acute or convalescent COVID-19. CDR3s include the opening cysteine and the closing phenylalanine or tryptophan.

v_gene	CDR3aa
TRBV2	CASSPERGYLETGGRNEQFF
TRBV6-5	CASSYPPTGTDTQYF
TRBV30	CAWSTGIGNSPLHF
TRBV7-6	CASSGPGTGDYEQYF
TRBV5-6	CASSFYRGLGDTQYF
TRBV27	CASSLWTGGISPLHF
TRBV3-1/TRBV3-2	CASNQQGANYGYTF
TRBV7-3	CASSPSRGLTYEQYF
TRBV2	CASILQSNTEAFF
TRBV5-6	CASRHGQGSLPDVFGEYF
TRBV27	CASSRGQGASGANVLTF
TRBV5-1	CASSFGTSTDTQYF